The entry that follows covers one TCR beta chain sequence. Its antigen is unknown. Per-base qualities were not stored, and no clone one base away is much larger. The sample comes from a study of Graves' ophthalmopathy and Graves' hyperthyroidism (dated by TCRdb to 2016 to 2018). Background for the entire study: Peripheral blood was collected before any treatment was given, at the time of initial diagnosis. The study used signatures of the TCR beta repertoire to tell Graves' ophthalmopathy apart from Graves' hyperthyroidism and to predict which patients would progress to ophthalmopathy. In total, around 130 blood samples were TCR-sequenced: 43 ophthalmopathy, approximately 80 hyperthyroidism and roughly 17 hyperthyroidism-to-ophthalmopathy patients. To explore V-J signatures that distinguish ophthalmopathy from hyperthyroidism, a discovery set of under 110 patients was enrolled, made up of around 44 with ophthalmopathy and some 58 with stable hyperthyroidism. An independent validation cohort comprised 18 hyperthyroidism patients and over 15 patients who later progressed from hyperthyroidism to ophthalmopathy. In roughly 6 hyperthyroidism patients, T-cell repertoires of thyroid tissue and blood were compared. After sampling, hyperthyroidism patients received methimazole starting at 30 mg daily, and ophthalmopathy patients received high-dose intravenous methylprednisolone.

For repertoire sequencing, the TCR beta CDR3 regions were amplified from RNA transcripts. The first round of RT-PCR was done with HTBI primers and the Qiagen OneStep RT-PCR kit, and was followed by a second round of multiplex PCR, then size selection and purification. Libraries were sequenced on an Illumina HiSeq2000 using paired-end 100 bp reads. The authors' pipeline ran thus. Reads were processed with SOAPnuke, discarding reads with adapters, uncalled bases, mean Phred below 15, or no exact constant-primer or identifier match. COPE v1.2.5 was used to merge the high-quality paired reads. Unique nucleotide sequences were defined as clonotypes and aligned to IMGT TRB V, D and J references using MiTCR v1.1. The analysis was limited to V-J combinations with a frequency above 0.0001, which together covered just over 98% of the repertoires. A TCR clonal expansion and chaos score per V-J combination was defined as the ratio of F50 clonal expansion to chaos observed in the TCRdist matrix. Welch's t-statistics and random forest were used to reduce features to about a dozen V-J combinations, which were fed into a naive Bayes classifier. The similarity between thyroid and blood repertoires was quantified using the Morisita-Horn index. TCRdb ran its own pipeline on the public reads, namely fastp trimming at Q25 and MiXCR clone calling, and kept in-frame beta chains. Rows with a matching CDR3 protein are joined into one entry that keeps the most common DNA and genes. Clone size and V and J calls follow TCRdb, not the original study. In all, the sample holds 660,000 or so distinct CDR3 sequences, and roughly 39% of those were seen once. The ten largest clones represent under 3.5% of the sample.

What the authors observed across the whole study: Sample size was not statistically predetermined, and group allocation was not concealed from the investigators. Most expanded thyroid clonotypes with a frequency above 0.001 also appeared in blood, which suggests that blood repertoires may reflect the immune response in the thyroid. In validation, the model predicted ophthalmopathy progression with about 71% sensitivity and 72.22% specificity; fewer than 15 predicted patients were CT-confirmed with GO in a median of approximately 6.5 months. The 13-signature model separated ophthalmopathy from stable hyperthyroidism with approximately 90% sensitivity and roughly 84% specificity in cross-validation, and 80%/75% in the test set.

In the germline V gene, CDR1 corresponds to SGHVS and CDR2 to FQNEAQ. The CDR3, from cysteine to phenylalanine, totals 15 residues. The kept DNA is CDR3 alone, 45 bases in frame from the first base. Trimming costs V 6 bases and J 4 bases, and their ends lie 18 bases apart. Patients with ophthalmopathy had moderately to severely active disease, with a Clinical Activity Score of 3 or more, a NOSPECS grade of 4 or more, and a disease duration of less than 3 months. Anyone with other autoimmune diseases, uncontrolled infections, pregnancy or lactation was excluded from the study. Diagnosis was based on clinical symptoms, serum thyroxine, TRAb, thyroid ultrasound and orbital computed tomography. Using Ficoll-Paque density gradient centrifugation, PBMCs were isolated from less than 11 ml of fresh peripheral blood. Total RNA was extracted using Trizol reagent, and RNA quality was checked on an Agilent 2100 Bioanalyzer.

Sequenced: peripheral blood. This receptor was identified in an adult man with Graves' ophthalmopathy. The chain employs TRBV7-8 and TRBJ1-1, with TRBD1 as a weak D call on 5 bases. The bases read TGTGCCAGCAGTCCGCTGGGGGAGGGAGGCACTGAAGCTTTCTTT. Translation gives CASSPLGEGGTEAFF.